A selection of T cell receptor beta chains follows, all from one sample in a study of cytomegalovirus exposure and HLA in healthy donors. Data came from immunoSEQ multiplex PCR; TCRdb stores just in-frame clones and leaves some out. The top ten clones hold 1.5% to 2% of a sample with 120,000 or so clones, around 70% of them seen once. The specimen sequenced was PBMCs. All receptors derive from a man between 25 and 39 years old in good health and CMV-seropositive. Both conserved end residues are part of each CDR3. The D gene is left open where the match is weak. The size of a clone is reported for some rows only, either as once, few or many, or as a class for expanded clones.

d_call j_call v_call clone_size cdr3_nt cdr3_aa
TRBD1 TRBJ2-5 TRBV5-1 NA TGCGCCAGCAGCCGAGGGACAGGGCAGTTGGAGACCCAGTACTTC CASSRGTGQLETQYF
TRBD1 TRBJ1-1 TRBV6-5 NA TGTGCCAGCAGTTACTCTCACAGGGGTTACACTGAAGCTTTCTTT CASSYSHRGYTEAFF
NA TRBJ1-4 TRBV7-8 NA TGTGCCAGCAGCTTTTCGGGGGATCGAAGCGAAAAACTGTTTTTT CASSFSGDRSEKLFF
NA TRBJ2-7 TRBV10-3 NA TGTGCCATCAGTGAGTTTGCTAGCTACGAGCAGTACTTC CAISEFASYEQYF
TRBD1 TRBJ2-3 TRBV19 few TGTGCCAGTAGTATAGCACAGGGGGCATTACGAACAGATACGCAGTATTTT CASSIAQGALRTDTQYF
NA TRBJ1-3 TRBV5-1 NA TGCGCCAGCAGCTGGGGAGACGCTTACTCTGGAAACACCATATATTTT CASSWGDAYSGNTIYF
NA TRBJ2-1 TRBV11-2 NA TGTGCCAGCAGCTTAGATTCGGGCGGGTATCTGGTCGATGAGCAGTTCTTC CASSLDSGGYLVDEQFF
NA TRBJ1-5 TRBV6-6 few TGTGCCAGCAGTTACGGGGAGAATCAGCCCCAGCATTTT CASSYGENQPQHF
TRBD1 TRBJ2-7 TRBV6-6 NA TGTGCCAGCAGTTACGGACAGGGGATAATACGAGAGGAGTACTTC CASSYGQGIIREEYF
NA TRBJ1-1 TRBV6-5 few TGTGCCAGCAGTTACTTAGGGGGGGTAACTGAAGCTTTCTTT CASSYLGGVTEAFF
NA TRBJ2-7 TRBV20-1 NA TGCAGTGCTAACGGCTACGAGCAGTACTTC CSANGYEQYF
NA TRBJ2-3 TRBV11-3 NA TGTGCCAGCAGCTTACAGACCCGCGGTACGCAGTATTTT CASSLQTRGTQYF
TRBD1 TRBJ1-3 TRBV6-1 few TGTGCCAGCAGTATTACAGGGGGTGGAAACACCATATATTTT CASSITGGGNTIYF
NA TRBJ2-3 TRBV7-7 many TGTGCTAGCAGCCGGACTGCAGCCACAGATACGCAGTATTTT CASSRTAATDTQYF
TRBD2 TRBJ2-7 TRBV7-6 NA TGTGCCAGCAGCTCGGGACTAGCGGGAGTGTACGAGCAGTACTTC CASSSGLAGVYEQYF
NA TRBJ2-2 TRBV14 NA TGTGCCAGCAGCCAAGGCCTAGCGAGCACCGGGGAGCTGTTTTTT CASSQGLASTGELFF
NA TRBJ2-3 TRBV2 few TGTGCCAGCAGTGACAAACTCAGGACAGATACGCAGTATTTT CASSDKLRTDTQYF
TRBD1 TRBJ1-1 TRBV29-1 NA TGCAGCGTTGAAGACGACAGGGGCTATACTGAAGCTTTCTTT CSVEDDRGYTEAFF
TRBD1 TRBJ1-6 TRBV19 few TGTGCCAGTAGTATCTCCAGGGGGCACTATTCACCCCTCCACTTT CASSISRGHYSPLHF
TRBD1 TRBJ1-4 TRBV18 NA TGTGCCAGCTCACCCCAGGGGACAGGGGGCGAAAAACTGTTTTTT CASSPQGTGGEKLFF
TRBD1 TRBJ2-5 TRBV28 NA TGTGCCAGCAGTTCGGGACAGCGAGAACGCCACCAAGAGACCCAGTACTTC CASSSGQRERHQETQYF
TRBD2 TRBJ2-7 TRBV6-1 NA TGTGCCAGCAGTGAAGGGGGAAAACTAGCGGGAGGATTCCCCGAGCAGTACTTC CASSEGGKLAGGFPEQYF
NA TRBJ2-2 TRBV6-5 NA TGTGCCAGCAGACGGACAGCGAACACCGGGGAGCTGTTTTTT CASRRTANTGELFF
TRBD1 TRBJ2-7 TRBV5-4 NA TGTGCCAGCAGCTTGGGGGCAGGGGGCGGTCTGGTCGGGTACGAGCAGTACTTC CASSLGAGGGLVGYEQYF
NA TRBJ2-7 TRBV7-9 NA TGTGCCTGTAGTCTCCTCCGGGCAGGGTCGCCCTACGAGCAGTACTTC CACSLLRAGSPYEQYF
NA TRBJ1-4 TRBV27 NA TGTGCCAGCAGCCAGATCCGGGACACCAATGAAAAACTGTTTTTT CASSQIRDTNEKLFF
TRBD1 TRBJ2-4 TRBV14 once TGTGCCAGCAGCCAACGGACAGGGGGTAACATTCAGTACTTC CASSQRTGGNIQYF
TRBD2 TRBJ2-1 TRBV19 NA TGTGCCAGCGCCGCGGTGGCTAGCGGAGGCAATGAGCAGTTCTTC CASAAVASGGNEQFF
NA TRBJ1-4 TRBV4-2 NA TGTGCCAGCAGCCGAAGGACAGCAGATAATGAAAAACTGTTTTTT CASSRRTADNEKLFF